This T cell receptor (beta chain) was sequenced during a study of blood T cell repertoires in COVID-19. Sequenced by immunoSEQ multiplex PCR; TCRdb stores in-frame clones only, minus some. Of around 210,000 clones in the sample, more than 80% were seen once. In germline, CDR1 is SGHNT, CDR2 YYREEE (reference sequence). Trimming shortened V by 0 bases and J by 1 base, and 10 bases separated the two germline ends. The CDR3 is 15 amino acids. The chain has TRBV5-4 and TRBJ1-1; D is possibly TRBD1 (5 bases). Specimen: peripheral blood. The sequence came from a woman of 80 years or more with COVID-19, enrolled during active disease. DNA for the CDR3: TGTGCCAGCAGCTTGGCGGCGGGGGGGAACACTGAAGCTTTCTTT. Translation gives CASSLAAGGNTEAFF.